A single sample gave rise to the 5 T cell receptor beta chains below, sequenced in a study of T cells in Graves' hyperthyroidism and ophthalmopathy. TCR beta CDR3 regions were amplified from RNA transcripts. The HTBI primer set drove a first-round RT-PCR of the TCR CDR3. TCRdb re-called the multiplex PCR reads with MiXCR, one entry per CDR3 protein. This table has 380,000 or so distinct CDR3 sequences, about 13% appearing once. The specimen sequenced was blood. The receptors were sampled from a man aged 25-40 years with Graves' hyperthyroidism that later progressed to Graves' ophthalmopathy.

This clonotype was counted many times. The gene calls are TRBV30 and TRBJ2-1; 8 bases map to TRBD2. This CDR3 is 12 amino acids long. Trimming removed 0 bases from V and 12 bases from J; junction bases left unmatched: 4. Germline V gene lookup returns CDR1 GTSNPN and CDR2 SVGIG (reference sequence). DNA for the CDR3: TGTGCCTGGAGTGTACTAAGCGGGGGGCAGTTCTTC. Protein product: CAWSVLSGGQFF.

This chain connects TRBV24-1 to TRBJ2-5, with 8 nucleotides matching TRBD1. Losses at the gene ends were 6 bases for V and 6 bases for J; bases not matched to a gene: 5. This CDR3 is built from 13 residues. Germline values: CDR1 KGHDR, CDR2 SFDVKD. In DNA, the CDR3 is TGTGCCACCAGTACGACAGGGGAAAAGACCCAGTACTTC. This codes for CATSTTGEKTQYF.

This clonotype was detected many times. J is TRBJ1-5 and V is TRBV6-1; unclear D gene. CDR1 and CDR2 (germline): MNHNS, SASEGT. V shed 5 bases and J shed 6 bases, with 8 bases lying between them. The CDR3 sequence is 12 residues long. CDR3 sequence reads: CASSSWGQPQHF. In DNA, the CDR3 is TGTGCCAGCAGTTCCTGGGGTCAGCCCCAGCATTTT.

The rearrangement links TRBV19 to TRBJ2-7, with a possible D match to TRBD2 (6 bases). The CDR3 sequence is 16 residues long. Per germline, CDR1 LNHDA and CDR2 SQIVND (reference sequence). V was trimmed by 1 base and J by 4 bases, leaving 17 bases between them. Written as DNA, the CDR3 is TGTGCCAGTAGTATAGCTCGTCGGGACTCCTCGTACGAGCAGTACTTC. This translates into CASSIARRDSSYEQYF.

The V call is TRBV19, the J call TRBJ2-5; the match to TRBD1 covers 10 bases. Unmatched junction bases numbered 8, after V lost 6 bases and J lost 4 bases. Germline V gene lookup returns CDR1 LNHDA and CDR2 SQIVND (reference sequence). CDR3 size: 15 residues. CDR3: CASRPSTGGGETQYF. The CDR3 DNA sequence: TGTGCCAGTAGACCCTCGACAGGGGGCGGAGAGACCCAGTACTTC.